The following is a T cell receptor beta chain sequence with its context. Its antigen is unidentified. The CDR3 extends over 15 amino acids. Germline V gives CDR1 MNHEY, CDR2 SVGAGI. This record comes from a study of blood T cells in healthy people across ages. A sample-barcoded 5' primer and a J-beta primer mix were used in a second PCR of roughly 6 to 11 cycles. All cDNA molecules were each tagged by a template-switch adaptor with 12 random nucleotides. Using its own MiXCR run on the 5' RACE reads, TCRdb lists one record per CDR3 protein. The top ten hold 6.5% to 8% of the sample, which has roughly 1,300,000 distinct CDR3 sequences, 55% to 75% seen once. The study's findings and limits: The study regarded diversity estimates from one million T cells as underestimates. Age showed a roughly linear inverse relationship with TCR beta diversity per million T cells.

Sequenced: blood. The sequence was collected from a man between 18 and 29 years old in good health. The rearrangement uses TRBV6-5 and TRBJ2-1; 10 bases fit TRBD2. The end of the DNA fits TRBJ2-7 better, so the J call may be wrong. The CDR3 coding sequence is TGTGCCAGCAGTTATAGTCCAGCGGGAGGGAATGAGCAGTACTTC. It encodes CASSYSPAGGNEQYF.